This TCR beta chain was sequenced during a study of blood T cell repertoires in COVID-19. Across the whole study: Samples came from the United States, Italy and Spain, spanning acute and convalescent COVID-19. PBMCs, B-cell-depleted T cells, or T cells were the source of the cDNA or gDNA that made up the material.

Original analysis: The authors estimated nucleated cell counts from reference gene primer amplification. Using immunoSEQ multiplex PCR, the repertoire was profiled, and TCRdb retains in-frame clones only, with some absent. The V and J calls and the clone size are those of that table, but D and trimming were determined from the DNA. The repertoire includes about 20,000 clones, about nine tenths of them detected once, and 6% to 8% sits in the top ten. With V trimmed by 4 bases and J by 2 bases, 14 bases remained unmatched. The germline V gene encodes CDR1 LGHNA and CDR2 YNFKEQ. This CDR3 contains 19 residues. Only one count was recorded for this clone.

The genes are TRBV4-2 and TRBJ2-2; 9 bases agree with TRBD1. Material: peripheral blood. The receptor was derived from a man aged 65-85 years with active COVID-19. CDR3 loop: CASSRPGQGGGYNTGELFF. The CDR3 bases are TGTGCCAGCAGCCGACCGGGACAGGGAGGGGGATATAACACCGGGGAGCTGTTTTTT.